Listed here are 27 T cell receptor beta chains from one sample, sequenced in a study of lymphopenia after photon versus proton radiotherapy. This table comes from immunoSEQ multiplex PCR, and its TCRdb copy is limited to in-frame clones, with some not included. The sample has roughly 150,000 clones; more than 85% are singletons. The sequencing used peripheral blood, collected from a patient treated with photon-based radiotherapy. The receptors stem from a man aged 50-60 years with gastric cancer.

V usage is TRBV6-5 and J usage is TRBJ1-2; 7 nucleotides match TRBD1. The length of the CDR3 is 15 residues. J lost 7 bases, V lost 5 bases, and 13 bases had no gene match. Germline V gene sequence: CDR1 MNHEY, CDR2 SVGAGI. CDR3 amino acids: CASSRSRQGKGGYTF. The CDR3, as DNA: TGTGCCAGCAGTCGTTCGAGACAGGGCAAGGGTGGCTACACCTTC.

This chain connects TRBV18 to TRBJ1-5; possibly TRBD1 for D (5 bases). CDR1 and CDR2 from the germline V gene are KGHSH and LQKENI. The V end was cut by 3 bases, the J end by 3 bases, with 12 bases between. The CDR3 runs 15 residues. The CDR3 is CASSPSPGSNQPQHF. CDR3 nucleotides: TGTGCCAGCTCACCTAGCCCAGGGTCCAATCAGCCCCAGCATTTT.

In DNA form, the CDR3 reads TGTGCCACCAGCAGAGGGACCGGGACTAGCGGGAGGGCCGAGGAGACCCAGTACTTC. This codes for CATSRGTGTSGRAEETQYF. The V and J genes are TRBV15 and TRBJ2-5, with 16 bases aligning to TRBD2. J gave up 5 bases and V 1 base, and 10 bases lay outside the gene matches. Germline V gene sequence: CDR1 LNHNV, CDR2 YYDKDF (reference sequence). This CDR3 has 19 amino acids.

DNA for the CDR3: TGCGCCAGCAGCCCTACGGGAGGGCGGCCTGGAAACACCATATATTTT. Translated, it gives CASSPTGGRPGNTIYF. The J gene is TRBJ1-3, the V gene TRBV4-1; no clear D. V was trimmed by 4 bases and J by 2 bases, leaving 15 bases between them. The CDR3 has 16 amino acids. Per the germline V gene, CDR1 is MGHRA and CDR2 is YSYEKL.

This chain connects TRBV10-3 to TRBJ2-5, with D unresolved. Per the germline V gene, CDR1 is ENHRY and CDR2 is SYGVKD. The CDR3 has 16 residues. Between the trimmed V and J ends, which lost 0 bases and 4 bases, there was a span of 15 bases. The CDR3 is CAISESWAGGRETQYF. CDR3 sequence (DNA): TGTGCCATCAGTGAGTCTTGGGCAGGTGGACGAGAGACCCAGTACTTC.

In this sample, this clone turned up once. The genes are TRBV6-6 and TRBJ1-3; D uncertain. CDR1 is MNHNY, CDR2 SVGAGI, per germline (reference sequence). The CDR3 is 13 residues long. V lost 7 bases to trimming and J lost 1 base, with 8 bases between them. CDR3 in DNA: TGTGCCAGCACACGCTCGTCTGGAAACACCATATATTTT. It encodes CASTRSSGNTIYF.

The chain is built from TRBV6-5 and TRBJ1-3; D is unresolved. Germline-derived CDR1 and CDR2 are MNHEY and SVGAGI. The CDR3 spans 16 residues. Trimming left V 3 bases short and J 1 base short, with 13 bases between. In DNA form, the CDR3 reads TGTGCCAGCAGTTATAGTCAGACGGGATCTGGAAACACCATATATTTT. Its translation: CASSYSQTGSGNTIYF.

This clone was found a few times. V is TRBV25-1 and J is TRBJ2-2, with TRBD2 matching over 10 bases. Trimming cost V 4 bases and J 0 bases; bases outside gene matches: 2. CDR1 and CDR2 from the germline V gene are MGHDK and SYGVNS. The CDR3 has 16 amino acids. The CDR3 protein is CASSVSGRTNTGELFF. CDR3 coding DNA: TGTGCCAGCAGTGTTAGCGGGAGGACGAACACCGGGGAGCTGTTTTTT.

The gene calls are TRBV18 and TRBJ2-7; D is possibly TRBD2 (5 bases). Trimming removed 2 bases at V and 4 bases at J, with 12 bases between. Germline-derived CDR1 and CDR2 are KGHSH and LQKENI. CDR3 length: 14 amino acids. The CDR3 loop is CASSPGLEGYEQYF. CDR3 in DNA: TGTGCCAGCTCACCAGGGTTAGAGGGATACGAGCAGTACTTC.

The chain has TRBV7-9 and TRBJ2-1; unclear D gene. The CDR3 runs to 15 residues. Between the trimmed V and J ends, which lost 4 bases and 0 bases, there was a span of 10 bases. Germline assignment: CDR1 SEHNR and CDR2 FQNEAQ (reference sequence). The CDR3, as DNA: TGTGCCAGCAGCTCTCCCAGGTCCTCCTACAATGAGCAGTTCTTC. It codes for CASSSPRSSYNEQFF.

This rearrangement joins TRBV28 to TRBJ1-2; 7 bases line up with TRBD1. The CDR3 is 17 amino acids. The germline CDR1 and CDR2 sequences are MDHEN and SYDVKM. J lost 4 bases, V lost 6 bases, and 17 bases had no gene match. The DNA for the CDR3 is TGTGCCAGCAGCTCCCTAGGGGGCTCACCACTCCCCTATGGCTACACCTTC. Translating gives CASSSLGGSPLPYGYTF.

Here the CDR3 reads CASSLGAGGLSEQFF. The CDR3 coding sequence is TGCGCCAGCAGTCTGGGAGCGGGAGGATTAAGTGAGCAGTTCTTC. V gene TRBV10-2 combines with J gene TRBJ2-1, with 9 nucleotides matching TRBD2. The germline V gene has CDR1 WSHSY and CDR2 SAAADI. V lost 5 bases and J lost 9; bases outside the gene matches: 11. The CDR3 has 15 amino acids.

This chain links TRBV6-1 with TRBJ2-2; 9 bases are a match to TRBD1. The J segment lost 7 bases and the V segment lost 4 bases, leaving 7 bases of the junction unmatched. The CDR3 runs 15 residues. CDR1 and CDR2 from the germline V gene are MNHNS and SASEGT. CDR3 DNA sequence: TGTGCCAGCAGTGCGTCGGGACAGGGTGGCGGGGAGCTGTTTTTT. Translation gives CASSASGQGGGELFF.

The chain uses TRBV7-6 and TRBJ1-3; possible D gene TRBD1, 6 bases. The CDR3 is made up of 17 amino acids. CDR1 is SGHVS, CDR2 FNYEAQ, per germline. V lost 1 base and J 2 bases, leaving 15 bases between the germline ends. The CDR3: CASSLGIRQGPGNTIYF. The CDR3 DNA reads as TGTGCCAGCAGCTTAGGGATACGCCAGGGGCCTGGAAACACCATATATTTT.

This CDR3 is CAISDRTYEQYF. The CDR3 region has the DNA TGTGCCATCAGTGACAGAACCTACGAGCAGTACTTC. The chain joins TRBV10-3 to TRBJ2-7; D not certain. The CDR3 totals 12 residues. Trimming stripped 3 bases from V and 2 bases from J, with 5 bases between. In germline, CDR1 is ENHRY, CDR2 SYGVKD.

CDR3 in DNA: TGTGCCAGCAGTACTCCGGGGACTAGCGGTGGCTACGAGCAGTACTTC. Translation: CASSTPGTSGGYEQYF. The chain is built from TRBV27 and TRBJ2-7; 11 bases map to TRBD2. This CDR3 contains 16 residues. Per germline, CDR1 MNHEY and CDR2 SMNVEV (reference sequence). Trimming took 5 bases from V and 3 from J; bases not matched to a gene: 9.

The chain employs TRBV6-1 and TRBJ2-7; a weak D match, TRBD1 (5 bases). CDR3 size: 14 residues. The V gene lost 4 bases and the J gene lost 4 bases, with 14 bases spanning the gap. Looked up from germline, CDR1 is MNHNS and CDR2 is SASEGT. CDR3 coding DNA: TGTGCCAGCAGTGGTACAGGCGTCCTTTACGAGCAGTACTTC. It yields the protein CASSGTGVLYEQYF.

This clone was recorded many times. The rearrangement uses TRBV6-6 and TRBJ1-2, with D possibly TRBD1 on 6 matching bases. V was pared by 5 bases and J by 5 bases, with 12 bases between. From germline, CDR1 is MNHNY and CDR2 SVGAGI (reference sequence). The CDR3 length is 13 residues. Here the CDR3 reads CASSPTGWYGYTF. The CDR3 DNA follows: TGTGCCAGCAGTCCCACAGGGTGGTATGGCTACACCTTC.

V usage is TRBV7-3 and J usage is TRBJ1-2; unclear D gene. The CDR3 spans 12 residues. V was cut by 2 bases and J by 2 bases, with 3 bases left in between. From germline, CDR1 is SGHTA and CDR2 FQGTGA. The CDR3 sequence: CASSLENYGYTF. In nucleotides, the CDR3 is TGTGCCAGCAGCTTAGAGAACTATGGCTACACCTTC.

The V gene is TRBV7-2, the J gene TRBJ2-1; a possible D gene is TRBD2 (6 bases). The CDR3 covers 15 residues. Per germline, CDR1 SGHTA and CDR2 FQGNSA. V was shortened by 3 bases and J by 7 bases, with 16 bases between the two germline ends. CDR3 in DNA: TGTGCCAGCAGCTTTGCGGGATTAATTAAAAATGAGCAGTTCTTC. Translating gives CASSFAGLIKNEQFF.

The chain employs TRBV6-1 and TRBJ2-3; no reliable D call. The CDR3 covers 15 residues. The germline V and J ends were trimmed by 0 bases and 1 base, with 8 bases remaining between them. Germline V CDR1 and CDR2: MNHNS, SASEGT. The CDR3 nucleotides are TGTGCCAGCAGTGAAGCGGGCCTGGGCACAGATACGCAGTATTTT. This translates into CASSEAGLGTDTQYF.

The sample holds a few counts of this clone. The chain carries TRBV7-2 and TRBJ2-7, with 8 bases aligning to TRBD2. The germline V gene encodes CDR1 SGHTA and CDR2 FQGNSA. CDR3 length equals 15 residues. The trim removed 3 bases at V and 9 bases at J, leaving 13 bases unmatched. The CDR3 DNA is TGTGCCAGCAGCTTTTTAGGACTAGCAGTCGGTGTGCAGTACTTC. It translates to CASSFLGLAVGVQYF. Variable domain in full (rest from reference TRBV7-2 and TRBJ2-7): GAGVSQSPSNKVTEKGKDVELRCDPISGHTALYWYRQSLGQGLEFLIYFQGNSAPDKSGLPSDRFSAERTGGSVSTLTIQRTQQEDSAVYLCASSFLGLAVGVQYFGPGTRLTVT.

A few counts support this clone. The CDR3 protein is CASSDEIAGVTSYEQYF. The CDR3 region has the DNA TGTGCCAGCAGTGACGAGATAGCGGGTGTAACCTCCTACGAGCAGTACTTC. V is TRBV6-1 and J is TRBJ2-7; 7 bases match TRBD2. Germline V gene lookup returns CDR1 MNHNS and CDR2 SASEGT. This CDR3 is built from 17 residues. J was trimmed by 0 bases and V by 3 bases; bases with no gene match: 11.

This chain joins TRBV6-6 and TRBJ1-1, with 8 bases identical to TRBD1. The CDR3 has 16 amino acids. The junction had 15 bases not matched to a gene; V was cut back by 7 bases and J by 5 bases. Germline lookup yields CDR1 MNHNY and CDR2 SVGAGI (reference sequence). The CDR3 reads CASNQLPGQGKTEAFF. Here the CDR3 DNA reads TGTGCCAGCAATCAACTCCCCGGACAGGGAAAGACTGAAGCTTTCTTT.

This clone has a single count. The V call is TRBV11-2, the J call TRBJ2-3; 8 bases fit TRBD2. The germline V gene encodes CDR1 SGHAT and CDR2 FQNNGV. With V trimmed by 5 bases and J by 3 bases, 10 bases remained unmatched. The CDR3 is made up of 16 amino acids. The CDR3 is CASSRPVAGSTDTQYF. In DNA, the CDR3 is TGTGCCAGCAGCCGCCCGGTAGCGGGGTCGACAGATACGCAGTATTTT.

The chain joins TRBV4-2 to TRBJ2-5; D possibly corresponds to TRBD2 (5 bases). The V end was cut by 4 bases, the J end by 2 bases, with 11 bases between. Germline lookup yields CDR1 LGHNA and CDR2 YNFKEQ. The CDR3 runs to 14 residues. The CDR3 spells CASSPGLKQETQYF. In nucleotides, the CDR3 is TGTGCCAGCAGCCCCGGACTCAAACAAGAGACCCAGTACTTC.

This sequence joins TRBV7-9 and TRBJ1-2, with 7 bases identical to TRBD1. Trimming removed 5 bases from V and 7 bases from J; junction bases left unmatched: 13. CDR1 and CDR2 from the germline V gene are SEHNR and FQNEAQ (reference sequence). The CDR3 length is 15 residues. Here the CDR3 DNA reads TGTGCCAGCAGCGGGCTGGGCCAGGGGGACGGTGGCTACACCTTC. This encodes CASSGLGQGDGGYTF.